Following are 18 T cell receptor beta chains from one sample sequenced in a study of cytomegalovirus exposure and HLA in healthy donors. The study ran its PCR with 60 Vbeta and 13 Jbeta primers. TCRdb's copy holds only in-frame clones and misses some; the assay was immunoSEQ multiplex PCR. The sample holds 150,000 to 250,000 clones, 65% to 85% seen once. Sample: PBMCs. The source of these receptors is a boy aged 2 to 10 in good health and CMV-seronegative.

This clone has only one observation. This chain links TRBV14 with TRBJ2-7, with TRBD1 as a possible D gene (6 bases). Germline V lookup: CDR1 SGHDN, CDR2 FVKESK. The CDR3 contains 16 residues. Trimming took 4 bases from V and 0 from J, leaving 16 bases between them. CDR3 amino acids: CASSLLRLGASYEQYF. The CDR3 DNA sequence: TGTGCCAGCAGCCTCCTACGATTGGGGGCCTCCTACGAGCAGTACTTC.

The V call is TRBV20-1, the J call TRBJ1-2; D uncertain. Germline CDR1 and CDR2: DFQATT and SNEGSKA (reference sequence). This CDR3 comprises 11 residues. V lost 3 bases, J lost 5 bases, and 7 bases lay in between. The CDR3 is CSASDSYGYTF. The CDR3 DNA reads TGCAGTGCTAGTGACTCATATGGCTACACCTTC.

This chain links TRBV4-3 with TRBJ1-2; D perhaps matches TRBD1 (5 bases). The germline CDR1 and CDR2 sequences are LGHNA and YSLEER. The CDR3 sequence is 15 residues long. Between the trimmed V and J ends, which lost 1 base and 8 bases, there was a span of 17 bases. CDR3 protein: CASSQAPGLEGGYTF. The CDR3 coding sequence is TGCGCCAGCAGCCAAGCTCCGGGACTCGAAGGGGGCTACACCTTC.

DNA for the CDR3: TGTGCCAGTAGTATGAAGGGGTTGGCCTACGAGCAGTACTTC. Translation: CASSMKGLAYEQYF. The genes are TRBV19 and TRBJ2-7, with TRBD1 as a possible D gene (5 bases). V was shortened by 3 bases and J by 2 bases, with 11 bases between the two germline ends. Germline V CDR1 and CDR2: LNHDA, SQIVND (reference sequence). The CDR3 has 14 amino acids. Full variable domain (remainder filled in from reference TRBV19 and TRBJ2-7): DGGITQSPKYLFRKEGQNVTLSCEQNLNHDAMYWYRQDPGQGLRLIYYSQIVNDFQKGDIAEGYSVSREKKESFPLTVTSAQKNPTAFYLCASSMKGLAYEQYFGPGTRLTVT.

CDR3 nucleotides: TGCGCCAGCAGCCAGGTACAGGGGTACGGCTCCTACGAGCAGTACTTC. Its translation: CASSQVQGYGSYEQYF. V usage is TRBV4-1 and J usage is TRBJ2-7, with TRBD1 matching over 7 bases. The CDR3 length is 16 residues. V was clipped by 3 bases and J by 0 bases; unmatched bases: 8. Germline V gene data show CDR1 as MGHRA and CDR2 as YSYEKL.

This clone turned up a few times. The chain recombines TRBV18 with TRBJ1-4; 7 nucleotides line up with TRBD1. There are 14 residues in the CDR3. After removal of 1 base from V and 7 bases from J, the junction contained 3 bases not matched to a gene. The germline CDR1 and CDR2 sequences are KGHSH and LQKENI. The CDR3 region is CASSPRQGTEKLFF. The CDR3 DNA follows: TGTGCCAGCTCACCACGACAGGGCACTGAAAAACTGTTTTTT.

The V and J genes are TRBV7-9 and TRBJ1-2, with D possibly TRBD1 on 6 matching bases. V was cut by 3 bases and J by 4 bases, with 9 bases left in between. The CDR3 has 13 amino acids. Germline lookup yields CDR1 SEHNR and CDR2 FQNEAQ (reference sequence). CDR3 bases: TGTGCCAGCAGCTTGTTAGGGGGCTATGGCTACACCTTC. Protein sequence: CASSLLGGYGYTF.

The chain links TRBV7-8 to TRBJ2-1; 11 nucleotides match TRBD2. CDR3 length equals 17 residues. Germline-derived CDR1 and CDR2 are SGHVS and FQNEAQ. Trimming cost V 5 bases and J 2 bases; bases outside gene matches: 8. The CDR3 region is CASSPRTSGGTYNEQFF. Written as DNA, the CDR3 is TGTGCCAGCAGCCCGCGTACTAGCGGGGGAACCTACAATGAGCAGTTCTTC.

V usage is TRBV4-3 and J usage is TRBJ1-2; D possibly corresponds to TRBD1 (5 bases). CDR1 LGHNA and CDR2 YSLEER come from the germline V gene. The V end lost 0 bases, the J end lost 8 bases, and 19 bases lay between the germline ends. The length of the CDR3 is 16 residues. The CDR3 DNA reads TGCGCCAGCAGCCAAGATCGGGTAAATAGGGGCATCGGCTACACCTTC. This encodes CASSQDRVNRGIGYTF.

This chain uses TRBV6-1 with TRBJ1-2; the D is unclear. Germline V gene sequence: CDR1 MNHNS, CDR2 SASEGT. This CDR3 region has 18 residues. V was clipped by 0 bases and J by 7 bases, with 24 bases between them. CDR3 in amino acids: CASSEATVRRVMEGGYTF. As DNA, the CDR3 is TGTGCCAGCAGTGAAGCCACAGTCAGGCGAGTAATGGAGGGTGGCTACACCTTC.

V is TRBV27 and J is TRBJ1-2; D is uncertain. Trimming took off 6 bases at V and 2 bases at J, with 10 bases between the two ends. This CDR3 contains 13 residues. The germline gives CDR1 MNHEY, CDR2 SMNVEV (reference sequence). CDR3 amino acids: CASSPTLNYGYTF. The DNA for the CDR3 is TGTGCCAGCAGCCCCACACTAAACTATGGCTACACCTTC.

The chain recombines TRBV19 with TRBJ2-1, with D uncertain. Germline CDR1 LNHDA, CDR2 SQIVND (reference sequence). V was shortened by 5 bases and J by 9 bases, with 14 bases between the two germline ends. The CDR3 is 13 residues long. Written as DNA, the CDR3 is TGTGCCAGTAGTCCGAGTAGCTATAGTGAGCAGTTCTTC. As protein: CASSPSSYSEQFF.

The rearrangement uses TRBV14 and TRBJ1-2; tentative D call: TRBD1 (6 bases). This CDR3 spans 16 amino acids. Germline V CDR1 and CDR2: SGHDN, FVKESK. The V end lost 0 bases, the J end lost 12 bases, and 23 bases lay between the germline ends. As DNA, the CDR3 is TGTGCCAGCAGCCAAGATCCCTGGGGGGGGGCGAGAGGCCACACCTTC. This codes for CASSQDPWGGARGHTF.

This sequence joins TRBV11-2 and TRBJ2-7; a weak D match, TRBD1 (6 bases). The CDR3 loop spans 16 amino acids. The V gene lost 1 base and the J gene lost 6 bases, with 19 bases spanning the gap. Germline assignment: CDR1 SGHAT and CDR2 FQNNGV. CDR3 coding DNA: TGTGCCAGCAGCTTAGCCCCGGGACATGCGAGGGGCGAGCAGTACTTC. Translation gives CASSLAPGHARGEQYF.

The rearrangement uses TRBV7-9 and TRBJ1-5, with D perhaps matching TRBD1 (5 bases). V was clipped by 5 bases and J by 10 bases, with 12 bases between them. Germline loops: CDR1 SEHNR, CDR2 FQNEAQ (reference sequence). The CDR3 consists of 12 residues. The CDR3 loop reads CASSPGGGPQHF. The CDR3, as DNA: TGTGCCAGCAGCCCCGGGGGGGGTCCCCAGCATTTT.

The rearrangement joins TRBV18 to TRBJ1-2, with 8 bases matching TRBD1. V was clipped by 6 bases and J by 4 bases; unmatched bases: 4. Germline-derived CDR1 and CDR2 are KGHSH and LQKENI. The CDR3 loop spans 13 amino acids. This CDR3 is CASSEDRAYGYTF. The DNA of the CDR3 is TGTGCCAGCTCTGAGGACAGGGCCTATGGCTACACCTTC.

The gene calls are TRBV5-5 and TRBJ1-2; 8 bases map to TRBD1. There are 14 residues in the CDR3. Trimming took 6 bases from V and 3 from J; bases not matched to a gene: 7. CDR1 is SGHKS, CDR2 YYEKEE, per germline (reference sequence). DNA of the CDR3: TGTGCCAGCACCCTGACAGGGGTGGACTATGGCTACACCTTC. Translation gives CASTLTGVDYGYTF. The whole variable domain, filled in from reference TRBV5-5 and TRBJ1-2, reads DAGVTQSPTHLIKTRGQQVTLRCSPISGHKSVSWYQQVLGQGPQFIFQYYEKEERGRGNFPDRFSARQFPNYSSELNVNALLLGDSALYLCASTLTGVDYGYTFGSGTRLTVV.

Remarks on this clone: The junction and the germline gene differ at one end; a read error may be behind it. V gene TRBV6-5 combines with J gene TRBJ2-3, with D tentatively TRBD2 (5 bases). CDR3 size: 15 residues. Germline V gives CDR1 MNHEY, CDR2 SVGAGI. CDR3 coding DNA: TGTGCCAGCAGTCACTCAGGACTTCACACAGATACGCAGTATTTT. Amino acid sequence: CASSHSGLHTDTQYF.